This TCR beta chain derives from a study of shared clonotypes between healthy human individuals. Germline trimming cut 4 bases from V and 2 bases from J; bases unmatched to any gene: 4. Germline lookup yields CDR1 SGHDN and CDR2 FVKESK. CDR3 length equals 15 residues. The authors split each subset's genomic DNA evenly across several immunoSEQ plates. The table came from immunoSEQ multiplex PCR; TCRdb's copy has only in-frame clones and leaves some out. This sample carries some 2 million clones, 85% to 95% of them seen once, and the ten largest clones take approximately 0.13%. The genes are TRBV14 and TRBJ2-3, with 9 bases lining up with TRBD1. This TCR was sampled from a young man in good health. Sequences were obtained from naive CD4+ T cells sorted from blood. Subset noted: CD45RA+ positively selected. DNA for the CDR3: TGTGCCAGCAGCCCTTGGACAGGGGACACAGATACGCAGTATTTT. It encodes CASSPWTGDTDTQYF.